These T cell receptor beta chains were read from a single sample in a study of T-cell memory formation after mild COVID-19. Via MiXCR, TCRdb re-called the 5' RACE reads, giving one row per CDR3 protein. The table lists 550,000 to 600,000 distinct CDR3 sequences, about 20% of them singletons. The sample consisted of PBMCs or a T cell subset sorted from them (not recorded which). Source of these receptors: an adult woman who had mild COVID-19 (a few samples of this study predate the infection). Cell type and time point are not known. CDR3s include the opening cysteine and the closing phenylalanine or tryptophan. Each record gives: CDR3 length, J gene, D gene, clone size, V gene, CDR3 protein, CDR3 DNA. D genes are given only for firm matches. Clone size is shown for a subset of rows, as once, few, many or a class of expanded clone.

14 TRBJ2-3 . few TRBV4-1 CASSYLQGTDTQYF TGCGCCAGCAGCTACTTACAGGGCACAGATACGCAGTATTTT
15 TRBJ2-4 TRBD1 . TRBV12-3/TRBV12-4 CASSPAGTGGNIQYF TGTGCCAGCAGCCCAGCCGGGACAGGGGGAAACATTCAGTACTTC
16 TRBJ2-7 TRBD2 . TRBV4-2 CASSQEFGAGNYEQYF TGTGCCAGCAGCCAAGAATTTGGAGCGGGAAACTACGAGCAGTACTTC
15 TRBJ2-7 . . TRBV5-4 CASSYPGASGYEQYF TGTGCCAGCAGCTACCCCGGGGCGAGCGGATACGAGCAGTACTTC
14 TRBJ2-1 . few TRBV7-2 CASSSYRTSNEQFF TGTGCCAGCAGCTCCTACCGGACCAGTAATGAGCAGTTCTTC
17 TRBJ2-1 TRBD2 few TRBV7-6 CASSLVVSSGSIHEQFF TGTGCCAGCAGCTTAGTTGTCTCTAGCGGGAGTATTCATGAGCAGTTCTTC
14 TRBJ2-1 . many TRBV12-3/TRBV12-4 CASSLESMAREQFF TGTGCCAGCAGTTTGGAATCAATGGCTAGGGAGCAGTTCTTC
14 TRBJ2-7 . . TRBV30 CAWRPTDSILEQYF TGTGCCTGGCGTCCGACGGACTCCATTCTCGAGCAGTACTTC
16 TRBJ1-1 . few TRBV12-3/TRBV12-4 CASSFTTSSMNTEAFF TGTGCCAGCAGTTTTACCACATCGAGCATGAACACTGAAGCTTTCTTT
12 TRBJ2-7 . . TRBV2 CASSQGISEQYF TGTGCCAGCAGCCAGGGAATAAGCGAGCAGTACTTC
13 TRBJ1-1 . . TRBV12-3/TRBV12-4 CASSPQVNTEAFF TGTGCCAGCAGTCCTCAGGTGAACACTGAAGCTTTCTTT
15 TRBJ2-7 TRBD2 few TRBV5-1 CASSLGLAGEYEQYF TGCGCCAGCAGCTTGGGACTAGCGGGAGAATACGAGCAGTACTTC
13 TRBJ1-1 . few TRBV11-2 CASRTLRGGEAFF TGTGCCAGCAGAACCCTTCGGGGGGGTGAAGCTTTCTTT
17 TRBJ2-1 . . TRBV25-1 CASSGQSPGLLWDEQFF TGTGCCAGCTCGGGACAGAGCCCGGGACTCCTCTGGGATGAGCAGTTCTTC
15 TRBJ1-5 . few TRBV12-3/TRBV12-4 CASSFEAGHYQPQHF TGTGCCAGCAGTTTTGAGGCAGGGCACTATCAGCCCCAGCATTTT
16 TRBJ2-1 TRBD2 . TRBV18 CASSPYSGRADNEQFF TGTGCCAGCTCACCATACAGCGGGAGGGCCGATAATGAGCAGTTCTTC
12 TRBJ2-7 . once TRBV6-5 CASSYNEYEQYF TGTGCCAGCAGTTACAATGAATACGAGCAGTACTTC
13 TRBJ2-7 TRBD2 . TRBV29-1 CSVILAGHYEQYF TGCAGCGTGATACTAGCGGGGCACTACGAGCAGTACTTC
14 TRBJ2-1 . many TRBV3-1 CASSQGIGYNEQFF TGTGCCAGCAGCCAAGGGATAGGCTACAATGAGCAGTTCTTC
16 TRBJ1-2 TRBD1 once TRBV7-2 CASSLSPTTGREGYTF TGTGCCAGCAGCTTATCCCCAACGACAGGGAGGGAGGGCTACACCTTC
16 TRBJ2-3 . many TRBV4-1 CASSQDPPYRRDTQYF TGCGCCAGCAGCCAAGATCCTCCCTACCGACGGGATACGCAGTATTTT
15 TRBJ1-6 TRBD1 once TRBV15 CATSPDRGQNSPLHF TGTGCCACCAGCCCGGACAGGGGGCAGAATTCACCCCTCCACTTT
13 TRBJ2-2 . . TRBV2 CATTRSGTGELFF TGTGCCACCACCCGGAGCGGGACCGGGGAGCTGTTTTTT
14 TRBJ2-5 TRBD2 few TRBV13 CASSLGRGGKTQYF TGTGCCAGCAGCTTGGGTCGGGGGGGAAAGACCCAGTACTTC
15 TRBJ1-4 TRBD1 . TRBV4-2 CASSQDRTGELELFF TGTGCCAGCAGCCAAGATAGGACAGGGGAGCTGGAACTGTTTTTT
19 TRBJ2-4 TRBD2 few TRBV15 CATSRDPPTSGRVKNIQYF TGTGCCACCAGCAGAGATCCCCCGACTAGCGGTAGGGTCAAAAACATTCAGTACTTC
17 TRBJ2-5 TRBD1 few TRBV7-9 CASSFSIGTAYQETQYF TGTGCCAGCAGCTTCTCAATCGGGACAGCATACCAAGAGACCCAGTACTTC
14 TRBJ2-1 . few TRBV12-3/TRBV12-4 CASSFPGRGNEQFF TGTGCCAGCAGTTTCCCAGGGCGAGGGAATGAGCAGTTCTTC
18 TRBJ1-1 TRBD1 . TRBV4-3 CASSQDLSQGAMNTEAFF TGCGCCAGCAGCCAAGATTTATCGCAGGGGGCCATGAACACTGAAGCTTTCTTT
11 TRBJ2-7 . few TRBV28 CASTLGNEQYF TGTGCCAGCACCCTCGGTAACGAGCAGTACTTC
16 TRBJ2-1 . few TRBV25-1 CAPTGSYPIENNEQFF TGTGCTCCGACAGGCTCCTACCCGATAGAAAACAATGAGCAGTTCTTC
15 TRBJ2-2 TRBD1 . TRBV5-4 CASSPGQGALGELFF TGTGCCAGCAGCCCGGGACAGGGGGCGCTCGGGGAGCTGTTTTTT
14 TRBJ1-1 . . TRBV20-1 CSASRYGTDTEAFF TGCAGTGCTAGCCGGTATGGGACGGACACTGAAGCTTTCTTT
14 TRBJ1-1 TRBD1 few TRBV12-3/TRBV12-4 CASTLDRAYTEAFF TGTGCCAGCACCTTAGACAGGGCTTACACTGAAGCTTTCTTT
14 TRBJ2-2 TRBD2 . TRBV4-2 CASKLAKNTGELFF TGTGCCAGTAAACTAGCGAAGAACACCGGGGAGCTGTTTTTT
17 TRBJ1-5 TRBD1 . TRBV3-1 CASSPSGTGRRNQPQHF TGTGCCAGCAGTCCTTCCGGGACAGGGAGACGGAATCAGCCCCAGCATTTT
15 TRBJ2-5 . few TRBV27 CASSLGWGYQETQYF TGTGCCAGCAGTTTAGGGTGGGGGTACCAAGAGACCCAGTACTTC
15 TRBJ2-3 TRBD1 . TRBV4-3 CASSHGRGLEDTQYF TGCGCCAGCAGCCACGGCAGGGGGCTGGAAGATACGCAGTATTTT
16 TRBJ2-3 TRBD2 . TRBV20-1 CSLHAREGLSTDTQYF TGCAGCCTCCACGCGCGGGAGGGCCTGAGCACAGATACGCAGTATTTT
16 TRBJ1-4 . few TRBV15 CATSKRFSATNEKLFF TGTGCCACCAGCAAAAGGTTCTCGGCAACTAATGAAAAACTGTTTTTT
11 TRBJ2-3 . few TRBV29-1 CSGGSADTQYF TGCAGCGGGGGGTCCGCAGATACGCAGTATTTT
18 TRBJ2-3 TRBD2 . TRBV24-1 CATAHHQLAGVLTDTQYF TGTGCCACCGCGCACCATCAGCTAGCGGGAGTTCTGACAGATACGCAGTATTTT
16 TRBJ2-1 TRBD2 many TRBV4-2 CASSQDKLAGGGEQFF TGTGCCAGCAGCCAAGATAAGCTAGCGGGAGGGGGTGAGCAGTTCTTC
17 TRBJ2-1 TRBD1 . TRBV12-3/TRBV12-4 CASSPPPDRGMYNEQFF TGTGCCAGCAGTCCCCCCCCCGACAGGGGCATGTACAATGAGCAGTTCTTC
17 TRBJ2-5 TRBD1 . TRBV10-3 CAIRSGTGGPYQETQYF TGTGCCATCAGGTCAGGGACAGGGGGCCCCTACCAAGAGACCCAGTACTTC
14 TRBJ1-5 TRBD1 . TRBV7-6 CASSSSGGHQPQHF TGTGCCAGCAGCTCCTCAGGGGGCCATCAGCCCCAGCATTTT
17 TRBJ2-3 TRBD2 . TRBV7-9 CASSSGLAGVATDTQYF TGTGCCAGCAGCTCGGGACTAGCGGGAGTGGCCACAGATACGCAGTATTTT
13 TRBJ1-5 . few TRBV27 CASSLVVDQPQHF TGTGCCAGCTCCCTAGTGGTAGATCAGCCCCAGCATTTT
15 TRBJ2-1 TRBD2 many TRBV7-3 CASSFSGGGYNEQFF TGTGCCAGCAGCTTTAGCGGGGGGGGTTACAATGAGCAGTTCTTC
15 TRBJ2-5 TRBD2 few TRBV7-6 CASSLGLAGRRTQYF TGTGCCAGCAGCTTAGGATTAGCGGGGAGACGGACCCAGTACTTC
16 TRBJ1-4 . . TRBV2 CASSPGARGTNEKLFF TGTGCCAGCAGTCCCGGAGCCAGGGGAACTAATGAAAAACTGTTTTTT
13 TRBJ1-1 . . TRBV9 CASSVYGYTEAFF TGTGCCAGCAGCGTATACGGTTACACTGAAGCTTTCTTT
16 TRBJ2-3 TRBD2 many TRBV24-1 CATSERGLAGTDTQYF TGTGCCACCAGTGAACGAGGACTAGCGGGAACAGATACGCAGTATTTT
15 TRBJ2-1 TRBD2 . TRBV20-1 CSARSVAGVYNEQFF TGCAGTGCTAGATCAGTAGCGGGGGTTTACAATGAGCAGTTCTTC
17 TRBJ1-4 . . TRBV7-9 CASSGPTGILINEKLFF TGTGCCAGCAGCGGTCCGACGGGAATTCTTATCAATGAAAAACTGTTTTTT
15 TRBJ1-1 . . TRBV30 CAWTVLNRVNTEAFF TGTGCCTGGACGGTCCTTAACAGAGTGAACACTGAAGCTTTCTTT
14 TRBJ2-2 . few TRBV19 CASSGGAHTGELFF TGTGCCAGTAGTGGGGGGGCCCACACCGGGGAGCTGTTTTTT
11 TRBJ2-7 . . TRBV25-1 CASTGIYEQYF TGTGCCAGCACCGGGATCTACGAGCAGTACTTC
17 TRBJ2-3 TRBD2 . TRBV5-1 CASSLGGLAGGQDTQYF TGCGCCAGCAGCTTGGGGGGACTAGCGGGAGGACAAGATACGCAGTATTTT